This T cell receptor (beta chain) appears in the sequencing data of a study of radiation and T cells in renal cell carcinoma. Study information: Nephrectomy followed 15 Gy stereotactic body radiation by 4 weeks. General study findings and limits: From baseline, blood top tumor clonotypes peaked at 2 weeks post-radiation.

Worth noting for this clone: What it binds is unknown.

Profiling relied on immunoSEQ multiplex PCR, and the TCRdb table lists in-frame clones only, not all of them. This sample yields about 95,000 clones, of which around nine tenths are seen a single time; almost 8% belongs to the top ten. There are 14 residues in the CDR3. Germline-derived CDR1 and CDR2 are MGHDK and SYGVNS. V was shortened by 5 bases and J by 2 bases, with 12 bases between the two germline ends. The time point here: baseline pretreatment blood. Documented treatment: 15 Gy SBRT to primary tumor, nephrectomy 4 weeks later. Radiation-treated patients gave blood at baseline, week 2 and week 4.

The specimen comprised blood, sampled from a patient whose treatment included radiotherapy and nephrectomy. This clonotype was obtained from a man in his forties or fifties with renal cell carcinoma. The gene calls are TRBV25-1 and TRBJ1-2; D remains unclear. CDR3 residues: CASSSQSANYGYTF. CDR3 DNA: TGTGCCAGCAGTTCACAGTCCGCAAACTATGGCTACACCTTC.